These T cell receptor beta chains were read from a single sample in a study of blood T cell repertoires in COVID-19. The assay was immunoSEQ multiplex PCR, and TCRdb's table has in-frame clones only and misses some. The sample yields roughly 91,000 clones, 84% seen once. Material: peripheral blood. The receptors originated from an older man with active or convalescent COVID-19. Each CDR3 is given with its conserved first and last residue. D genes are given only for firm matches. Size values are once, few and many counts, or a class for expanded clones, and some rows have none.

TRBV2,.,.,TRBJ1-5,TGTGCCAGCGGGAGAGGAGGCAGCAATCAGCCCCAGCATTTT,CASGRGGSNQPQHF
TRBV5-5,TRBD1,once,TRBJ2-2,TGTGCCAGCAGCTTGGGGACAGGGGAATCCGGGGAGCTGTTTTTT,CASSLGTGESGELFF
TRBV3-1/TRBV3-2,.,once,TRBJ1-1,TGTGCCAGCAGCCAAACAGTACAGGGGAACACTGAAGCTTTCTTT,CASSQTVQGNTEAFF
TRBV7-2,TRBD1,.,TRBJ1-1,TGTGCCAGCAGCGATCCAGGGGGAATAGCTTTCTTT,CASSDPGGIAFF
TRBV23-1,.,.,TRBJ1-4,TGCGCCAGCAGTCAATCGGGGGACACCGTACAAAAACTGTTTTTT,CASSQSGDTVQKLFF
TRBV6-5,.,.,TRBJ1-4,TGTGCCAGCAGTTATAACGGGCAAGGGGCTGAAAAACTGTTTTTT,CASSYNGQGAEKLFF
TRBV12-3/TRBV12-4,.,.,TRBJ2-1,TGTGCCAGCAGTTCTGTTAGTGAGCAGTTCTTC,CASSSVSEQFF
TRBV6-2/TRBV6-3,TRBD2,.,TRBJ2-5,TGTGCCAGCAGTCCCGGGACTAGGGGAGAGACCCAGTACTTC,CASSPGTRGETQYF
TRBV2,.,.,TRBJ1-2,TGTGCCAGCAGTGAGCGGTCTAACTATGGCTACACCTTC,CASSERSNYGYTF
TRBV7-3,TRBD1,.,TRBJ1-2,TGTGCCAGCACAATCACGACAGGGGGACTTGGCTACACCTTC,CASTITTGGLGYTF
TRBV7-2,.,few,TRBJ1-3,TGTGCCAGCAGCGTCTCAGGGTTCGCTGGAAACACCATATATTTT,CASSVSGFAGNTIYF
TRBV5-1,TRBD1,once,TRBJ1-1,TGCGCCAGCAGCAGCAACAGGGGGCTACCGGGGACTGAAGCTTTCTTT,CASSSNRGLPGTEAFF
TRBV6-1,TRBD1,.,TRBJ1-2,TGTGCCAGCAGTGAGATGACAGGGGCGGACTATGGCTACACCTTC,CASSEMTGADYGYTF
TRBV2,TRBD1,once,TRBJ1-5,TGTGCCAGCAGTGGGACAGGGAGCAATCAGCCCCAGCATTTT,CASSGTGSNQPQHF
TRBV5-1,.,.,TRBJ2-6,TGCGCCAGCAGCTTGGACCCCTCGGCTGGGGCCAACGTCCTGACTTTC,CASSLDPSAGANVLTF
TRBV19,TRBD1,.,TRBJ1-2,TGTGCCAGTAGCAGACAGGGGGCGATCTATGGCTACACCTTC,CASSRQGAIYGYTF
TRBV12-3/TRBV12-4,.,once,TRBJ2-5,TGTGCCAGCGGAGTCAATATTAAGACCCAGTACTTC,CASGVNIKTQYF
TRBV4-2,TRBD1,once,TRBJ2-3,TGTGCCAGCAGCCAAAAGCTCACGGGACAGGGGATTGGCACAGATACGCAGTATTTT,CASSQKLTGQGIGTDTQYF
TRBV6-2/TRBV6-3,.,.,TRBJ2-5,TGTGCCAGCAGTTACGTCTTGGGCAGGGCCCAGTACTTC,CASSYVLGRAQYF
TRBV5-1,.,.,TRBJ1-4,TGCGCCAGCAGCCTCCAGGCCGACAATGAAAAACTGTTTTTT,CASSLQADNEKLFF
TRBV28,.,.,TRBJ2-2,TGTGCCAGCAGTTTACAGGGGAAGGCCGGGGAGCTGTTTTTT,CASSLQGKAGELFF
TRBV28,.,.,TRBJ1-2,TGTGCCAGCAGTTCCTCAGTAGGGGGGGACTATGGCTACACCTTC,CASSSSVGGDYGYTF
TRBV5-1,TRBD2,.,TRBJ2-1,TGCGCCAGCAGCTTGGATCTAGCGGGACTATACAATGAGCAGTTCTTC,CASSLDLAGLYNEQFF
TRBV6-5,.,.,TRBJ2-1,TGTGCCGGAGGGGTTTACAATGAGCAGTTCTTC,CAGGVYNEQFF
TRBV11-3,.,once,TRBJ2-2,TGTGCCAGCAGCTTGGCAACGACCCGGAGGAGCGGGGAGCTGTTTTTT,CASSLATTRRSGELFF
TRBV27,.,.,TRBJ2-5,TGTGCCAGCAGCCGGGCCTCAGGGCTGGAGACCCAGTACTTC,CASSRASGLETQYF